Shown below are 29 T cell receptor beta chains from a single sample sequenced in a study of T cells in Graves' hyperthyroidism and ophthalmopathy. Amplified TCR beta CDR3 regions came from RNA transcripts. First-round RT-PCR with HTBI primers amplified the TCR CDR3 region. TCRdb called the multiplex PCR reads again in MiXCR, with one record for every CDR3 protein. The sample has some 500,000 distinct CDR3 sequences; around 24% are singletons. Sequencing was done on a sample of blood. These TCRs come from a woman aged 25 to 45 with Graves' ophthalmopathy.

This clonotype was recorded at least ten times. In DNA, the CDR3 is TGTGCCAGCAGCTTAGGGGGGGGACCCGGATACGAGCAGTACTTC. This codes for CASSLGGGPGYEQYF. This chain links TRBV11-3 with TRBJ2-7; 7 positions agree with TRBD2. Germline values: CDR1 SGHNT, CDR2 YENEEA. Trimming at V came to 1 base and at J to 4 bases, leaving 7 bases not matched to a gene. The CDR3 runs to 15 residues.

This clonotype was recorded many times. The chain links TRBV4-1 to TRBJ1-2, with unresolved D. Germline V gene sequence: CDR1 MGHRA, CDR2 YSYEKL. The CDR3 spans 14 residues. V was clipped by 4 bases and J by 1 base, with 10 bases between them. CDR3 nucleotides: TGCGCCAGCAGCCTTCCAGAGAATAACTATGGCTACACCTTC. It translates to CASSLPENNYGYTF.

The table lists this clonotype with many counts. The genes are TRBV10-3 and TRBJ1-3, with TRBD1 matching over 7 bases. The CDR3 extends over 17 amino acids. With 8 bases clipped from V and 2 bases from J, the junction kept 15 bases outside the gene matches. The germline CDR1 and CDR2 sequences are ENHRY and SYGVKD. Here the CDR3 reads CAIRDREGFFPGNTIYF. CDR3 coding DNA: TGTGCCATCCGAGACAGGGAAGGGTTTTTTCCTGGAAACACCATATATTTT.

This clonotype showed up just a few times. One end of the junction does not line up with germline, which may come from a read error. This chain joins TRBV20-1 and TRBJ1-1; D remains ambiguous. This CDR3 contains 12 residues. Germline V lookup: CDR1 DFQATT, CDR2 SNEGSKA (reference sequence). The CDR3: CSAYVGNTDAFF. The CDR3 nucleotides are TGCAGTGCTTACGTAGGGAACACTGATGCTTTCTTT.

The rearrangement links TRBV10-3 to TRBJ2-7; 8 bases agree with TRBD1. From germline, CDR1 is ENHRY and CDR2 SYGVKD. This CDR3 is 13 amino acids long. V shed 8 bases, J shed 3 bases, and the junction held 6 bases outside the gene matches. For the CDR3, the DNA is TGTGCCATCGGGACAGGACCCCGCTACGAGCAGTACTTC. This translates into CAIGTGPRYEQYF.

The chain carries TRBV18 and TRBJ2-7; D unresolved. V gave up 2 bases and J gave up 6 bases, with 14 bases separating them. The length of the CDR3 is 14 residues. CDR1 is KGHSH and CDR2 is LQKENI in the germline V gene. The CDR3 protein is CASSPAMYGGEQYF. The CDR3 bases are TGTGCCAGCTCACCAGCGATGTACGGCGGCGAGCAGTACTTC.

This clonotype was observed at least ten times. This chain links TRBV3-1 with TRBJ2-4, with D possibly matching TRBD1 (5 bases). Germline V gene sequence: CDR1 LGHDT, CDR2 YNNKEL (reference sequence). Trimming removed 4 bases from V and 9 bases from J, with 13 bases in between. The CDR3 contains 13 residues. CDR3 region: CASSLTRDSIQYF. The CDR3 nucleotides read TGTGCCAGCAGCCTAACCAGGGATAGCATTCAGTACTTC.

This chain joins TRBV6-2 or TRBV6-3 and TRBJ2-1; D may be TRBD1 (6 bases). Germline V lookup: CDR1 MNHEY, CDR2 SVGEGT. V was clipped by 2 bases and J by 1 base, with 15 bases between them. CDR3 length equals 17 residues. For the CDR3, the DNA is TGTGCCAGCAGTTACCAAGTTGGGCAGGGGTCCTACAATGAGCAGTTCTTC. Its translation is CASSYQVGQGSYNEQFF.

V and J are TRBV28 and TRBJ2-2; D gene unclear. Trimming stripped 5 bases from V and 0 bases from J, with 7 bases between. There are 14 residues in the CDR3. The germline CDR1 and CDR2 sequences are MDHEN and SYDVKM. CDR3 region: CASSTRANTGELFF. The CDR3 DNA reads as TGTGCCAGCAGTACCCGAGCGAACACCGGGGAGCTGTTTTTT.

This clonotype was picked up a small number of times. The J gene is TRBJ2-7, the V gene TRBV4-1, with D unresolved. The CDR3 loop spans 13 amino acids. From germline, CDR1 is MGHRA and CDR2 YSYEKL. The germline V and J ends were trimmed by 0 bases and 2 bases, with 5 bases remaining between them. The CDR3 sequence is CASSQERAYEQYF. DNA for the CDR3: TGCGCCAGCAGCCAAGAAAGGGCCTACGAGCAGTACTTC.

At least ten counts were recorded for this clonotype. This chain links TRBV12-3 or TRBV12-4 with TRBJ1-2, with D tentatively TRBD1 (5 bases). V was shortened by 7 bases and J by 4 bases, with 22 bases between the two germline ends. The length of the CDR3 is 16 residues. The CDR3 loop is CASTPGDRSTSYGYTF. The CDR3 DNA follows: TGTGCCAGCACCCCCGGGGACCGATCGACCTCCTATGGCTACACCTTC.

V gene TRBV28 combines with J gene TRBJ2-7, with a weak D call TRBD2 (5 bases). Trimming took 5 bases from V and 2 from J, leaving 13 bases between them. Germline V gene data show CDR1 as MDHEN and CDR2 as SYDVKM. This CDR3 has 14 amino acids. CDR3: CASSEALGPYEQYF. The CDR3 coding sequence is TGTGCCAGCAGTGAAGCACTAGGACCCTACGAGCAGTACTTC. Full variable domain (rest looked up from reference TRBV28 and TRBJ2-7): DVKVTQSSRYLVKRTGEKVFLECVQDMDHENMFWYRQDPGLGLRLIYFSYDVKMKEKGDIPEGYSVSREKKERFSLILESASTNQTSMYLCASSEALGPYEQYFGPGTRLTVT.

This clonotype was recorded a few times. V and J are TRBV20-1 and TRBJ2-7, with D possibly matching TRBD2 (6 bases). In germline, CDR1 is DFQATT, CDR2 SNEGSKA (reference sequence). This CDR3 is 13 amino acids long. The V end was cut by 4 bases, the J end by 7 bases, with 17 bases between. CDR3 sequence reads: CSAISDGAGEQYF. The CDR3 DNA reads as TGCAGTGCTATTTCGGACGGCGCGGGGGAGCAGTACTTC.

This chain joins TRBV20-1 and TRBJ2-5, with D maybe TRBD1 (5 bases). The CDR3 extends over 15 amino acids. Trimming stripped 1 base from V and 5 bases from J, with 17 bases between. Germline CDR1 and CDR2: DFQATT and SNEGSKA (reference sequence). The CDR3 reads CSARGLTIPGETQYF. The CDR3 DNA is TGCAGTGCTAGAGGGCTAACAATACCAGGGGAGACCCAGTACTTC.

The V and J genes are TRBV6-1 and TRBJ1-5; D gene unclear. Germline V gene data show CDR1 as MNHNS and CDR2 as SASEGT. The CDR3 totals 15 residues. V was cut by 0 bases and J by 3 bases, with 9 bases left in between. The CDR3 coding sequence is TGTGCCAGCAGTGAAGCGCTTAGGGTCAATCAGCCCCAGCATTTT. Translated, it gives CASSEALRVNQPQHF.

This clonotype was detected many times. The chain couples TRBV7-6 to TRBJ1-1; TRBD1 is a possible D gene (5 bases). There are 16 residues in the CDR3. CDR1 is SGHVS, CDR2 FNYEAQ, per germline. The V end was cut by 3 bases, the J end by 0 bases, with 14 bases between. CDR3 nucleotide sequence: TGTGCCAGCAGCTTGGAAGCGGGACGCATGAACACTGAAGCTTTCTTT. This codes for CASSLEAGRMNTEAFF.

This clonotype was observed a handful of times. The germline gene is not matched at one end of the junction; a read error may be the cause. The chain has TRBV20-1 and TRBJ2-7, with D unresolved. The CDR3 loop spans 16 amino acids. Germline CDR1 and CDR2: DFQATT and SNEGSKA (reference sequence). CDR3 amino acids: CSAEKAQSPLRYEQYF. CDR3 bases: TGCAGTGCTGAGAAGGCCCAATCGCCCCTCCGCTACGAGCAGTACTTT.

In this sample, this clonotype turned up many times. The chain has TRBV15 and TRBJ2-7; D possibly matches TRBD1 or TRBD2 (5 bases each). Germline lookup yields CDR1 LNHNV and CDR2 YYDKDF (reference sequence). V lost 4 bases and J lost 3, with 19 bases in between. This CDR3 spans 16 amino acids. The CDR3 here is CATSNQTGTDLYEQYF. For the CDR3, the DNA is TGTGCCACCAGCAACCAAACGGGGACGGATCTCTACGAGCAGTACTTC.

This clonotype was observed a few times. A junction end diverges from the germline sequence, so it may reflect a read error. The CDR3 reads CASSSVGGSEEYF. Written as DNA, the CDR3 is TGTGCCAGCAGCTCAGTCGGCGGATCCGAGGAGTACTTC. The genes are TRBV7-2 and TRBJ2-7; D is unclear. The CDR3 sequence is 13 residues long. From germline, CDR1 is SGHTA and CDR2 FQGNSA.

This clonotype has at least ten counts. V usage is TRBV7-2 and J usage is TRBJ2-7; TRBD2 agrees at 13 bases. Looked up from germline, CDR1 is SGHTA and CDR2 is FQGNSA. V was clipped by 6 bases and J by 5 bases; unmatched bases: 7. This CDR3 has 15 residues. The CDR3 region has the DNA TGTGCCAGCAGGGCTACTAGCGGGGGGGGAAACGAGCAGTACTTC. Translating gives CASRATSGGGNEQYF.

There are a few counts of this clonotype. The CDR3 DNA follows: TGTGCCAGCAGCTCCCTAGGGACTAGCGGAATTACCGGGGAGCTGTTTTTT. It is translated as CASSSLGTSGITGELFF. The chain employs TRBV7-6 and TRBJ2-2; 11 bases match TRBD2. With V trimmed by 4 bases and J by 5 bases, 9 bases remained unmatched. Germline assignment: CDR1 SGHVS and CDR2 FNYEAQ. The CDR3 consists of 17 residues.

The chain recombines TRBV5-1 with TRBJ1-5; D gene uncertain. The CDR3 has 13 residues. V dropped 0 bases and J dropped 11 bases, with 12 bases sitting between them. Germline V gene lookup returns CDR1 SGHRS and CDR2 YFSETQ. The CDR3: CASSLEGGQTQHF. CDR3 DNA sequence: TGCGCCAGCAGCTTGGAAGGCGGCCAGACCCAGCATTTT.

In its sample, this clonotype was seen a few times. This chain uses TRBV6-2 or TRBV6-3 with TRBJ1-3; 10 nucleotides agree with TRBD1. Germline V gene lookup returns CDR1 MNHEY and CDR2 SVGEGT. V lost 5 bases, J lost 1 base, and 14 bases stayed unmatched. The length of the CDR3 is 19 residues. The CDR3 sequence: CASSPGPGQGLTSGNTIYF. The CDR3 DNA reads TGTGCCAGCAGTCCTGGACCGGGACAGGGGTTAACTTCTGGAAACACCATATATTTT.

This chain links TRBV4-3 with TRBJ2-2; 11 nucleotides line up with TRBD1. Germline values: CDR1 LGHNA, CDR2 YSLEER. The ends lost 1 base at V and 6 bases at J; junction bases unmatched: 10. This CDR3 is built from 18 residues. CDR3 coding DNA: TGCGCCAGCAGCCAAGGATATGGACAGGGGGCGACCGCCGGGGAGCTGTTTTTT. It codes for CASSQGYGQGATAGELFF.

In its sample, this clonotype was seen many times. The gene calls are TRBV11-2 and TRBJ1-1; no firm D call. Trimming removed 5 bases at V and 3 bases at J, with 16 bases between. CDR1 SGHAT and CDR2 FQNNGV come from the germline V gene. This CDR3 comprises 15 residues. The CDR3 nucleotides are TGTGCCAGCAGCCCGGCGGGGAGAGGATACACTGAAGCTTTCTTT. This encodes CASSPAGRGYTEAFF.

This clonotype was recorded many times. This chain connects TRBV6-5 to TRBJ2-6, with D possibly matching TRBD1 (5 bases). Germline V CDR1 and CDR2: MNHEY, SVGAGI. This CDR3 region has 16 residues. V shed 6 bases and J shed 0 bases, with 12 bases lying between them. In nucleotides, the CDR3 is TGTGCCAGCAGGCGACAGTCCCTCTCTGGGGCCAACGTCCTGACTTTC. Translating it yields CASRRQSLSGANVLTF.

This clonotype was detected a few times. The chain uses TRBV27 and TRBJ2-4, with 8 bases fitting TRBD1. The trim removed 2 bases at V and 4 bases at J, leaving 4 bases unmatched. This CDR3 is built from 15 residues. Germline V CDR1 and CDR2: MNHEY, SMNVEV (reference sequence). The CDR3 DNA sequence: TGTGCCAGCAGTTTAAAAGGGACAGGAAAAAACATTCAGTACTTC. Amino acids: CASSLKGTGKNIQYF.

This clonotype was seen at least ten times. The chain combines TRBV6-1 with TRBJ2-5; D unclear. The CDR3 spans 13 residues. Germline values: CDR1 MNHNS, CDR2 SASEGT. V was clipped by 6 bases and J by 2 bases, with 10 bases between them. Written as DNA, the CDR3 is TGTGCCAGCAGGCCTAGTTGGCAAGAGACCCAGTACTTC. It specifies CASRPSWQETQYF.

This clonotype showed up many times. The chain employs TRBV6-1 and TRBJ2-2; D ambiguous. CDR3 length: 15 amino acids. The V gene's germline CDR1 is MNHNS and CDR2 SASEGT. Trimming cost V 3 bases and J 0 bases, with 8 bases left between them. This CDR3 reads CASSEVGPNTGELFF. DNA for the CDR3: TGTGCCAGCAGTGAGGTGGGCCCGAACACCGGGGAGCTGTTTTTT.